The TCR beta chain described here comes from a study of blood T cell repertoires in COVID-19. Across the study: COVID-19 samples, acute and convalescent, were from the United States, Italy and Spain.

V lost 2 bases, J lost 9 bases, and 11 bases lay in between. This CDR3 contains 13 residues. Germline V gives CDR1 WSHSY, CDR2 SAAADI. Clones were sequenced by immunoSEQ multiplex PCR, and TCRdb holds only the in-frame ones, with some missing. The table includes 89,000 or so clones, roughly 96% detected once. The receptor comes from a human donor with active COVID-19. The donor label of this sample is uncertain. The chain employs TRBV10-2 and TRBJ1-5, with TRBD1 as a possible D gene (6 bases). The source material was peripheral blood. The CDR3 region has the DNA TGCGCCAGCAGTGAGCTCAGGGACACGCCCCAGCATTTT. Its translation: CASSELRDTPQHF.